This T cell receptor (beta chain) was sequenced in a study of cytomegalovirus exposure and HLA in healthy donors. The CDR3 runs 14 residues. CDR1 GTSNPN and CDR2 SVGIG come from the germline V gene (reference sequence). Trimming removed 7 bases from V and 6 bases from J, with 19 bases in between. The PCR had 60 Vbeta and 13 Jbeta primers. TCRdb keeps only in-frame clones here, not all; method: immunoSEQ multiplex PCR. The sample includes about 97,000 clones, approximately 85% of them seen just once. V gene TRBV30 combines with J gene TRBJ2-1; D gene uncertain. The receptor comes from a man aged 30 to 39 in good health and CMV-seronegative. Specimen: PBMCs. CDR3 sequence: CAFSAAFISNEQFF. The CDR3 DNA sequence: TGTGCCTTCTCGGCGGCCTTTATCAGCAATGAGCAGTTCTTC.